Listed below are T cell receptor beta chains from one sample, sequenced in a study of cytomegalovirus exposure and HLA in healthy donors. Clones were read by immunoSEQ multiplex PCR, and TCRdb kept only the in-frame ones, dropping some. Its table lists over 100,000 clones. Sample: PBMCs. The receptors were sampled from a woman aged 40-49 years in good health and CMV-seropositive. CDR3s include the opening cysteine and the closing phenylalanine or tryptophan. Fields, in order: J gene, V gene, CDR3 protein.

TRBJ1-5,TRBV27,CASSLLGGAQPQHF
TRBJ2-2,TRBV6-5,CASSTGCDTGELFF
TRBJ1-3,TRBV19,CAGRASSGNTIYF
TRBJ2-7,TRBV6-6,CASRTGTYEQYF
TRBJ1-3,TRBV7-8,CASSSTGQTSGNTIYF
TRBJ2-1,TRBV7-3,CASSLGTSGPYNEQFF
TRBJ2-7,TRBV7-9,CASSPSAGTHEQYF
TRBJ2-2,TRBV6-6,CASRPNSNTGELFF
TRBJ2-2,TRBV27,CASGKTGSGELFF
TRBJ1-4,TRBV28,CASSLQGGGEKLFF
TRBJ1-1,TRBV12-5,CASGTRQGRPRWRSTEAFF
TRBJ2-7,TRBV7-7,CASSLVVDSEQYF
NA,TRBV2,CASSGGEGYEQYF
TRBJ1-1,TRBV6-6,CASSYRNTEAFF
TRBJ2-7,TRBV19,CASSPYGTGNNIYEQYF
TRBJ1-2,TRBV29-1,CSPSSWGDYGYTF
NA,TRBV5-1,CASSLAGTGYHEQYF
TRBJ2-7,TRBV27,CASGAGTPSSYEQYF
TRBJ2-2,TRBV28,CASSLGGNTGELFF
TRBJ2-2,TRBV6-5,CASRSDREKFGELFF
TRBJ2-7,TRBV28,CASSLVLDRGSYEQYF
TRBJ2-3,TRBV7-2,CASSFRSGLAGGSDTQYF
TRBJ2-3,TRBV29-1,CSVETGAGTDTQYF
TRBJ2-5,TRBV5-1,CASSLGTGLAETQYF
TRBJ2-2,TRBV7-8,CASSNKAAGGTGELFF
TRBJ1-5,TRBV11-2,CASSQDSGGGQPQHF
TRBJ2-3,TRBV12-2,CASRLSPPSGSPDTQYF
TRBJ2-5,TRBV30,CAWSPSLKETQYF
TRBJ1-1,TRBV11-2,CASSLVPGGRRTNTEAFF
TRBJ2-1,TRBV4-1,CASSHLRAGGPNNEQFF
TRBJ2-1,TRBV5-4,CASSLWGAARQFF
TRBJ2-7,TRBV7-2,CASSLSTSGGLEQYF
TRBJ1-5,TRBV27,CASSPLSRESQPQHF
TRBJ1-1,TRBV9,CASSRTDMNTEAFF
TRBJ2-3,TRBV28,CASSLTGHVTDTQYF
TRBJ2-3,TRBV6-6,CASRTGVADTQYF
TRBJ2-1,TRBV9,CASSGGTSDYYNEQFF
TRBJ2-1,TRBV7-3,CASSLGHYNEQFF
NA,TRBV27,CASSLTQGPYEQYF
TRBJ2-7,TRBV5-4,CASSPDRSSYEQYF
TRBJ2-2,TRBV7-2,CASSFLSGNGPGELFF
TRBJ2-1,TRBV6-1,CASSWGQGPLNEQFF
TRBJ1-3,TRBV11-2,CASSLGWQDNISGNTIYF
NA,TRBV5-6,CASSLGGAGDEQYF
TRBJ1-2,TRBV4-3,CASSQDPRGLGYGYTF
TRBJ2-7,TRBV28,CASSLGTGALEEEQYF
TRBJ1-5,TRBV19,CASSRTLGQPQHF
TRBJ2-6,TRBV6-1,CASSDPGLAGSGANVLTF
TRBJ1-1,TRBV5-1,CASSLARARQGGTEAFF
TRBJ2-7,TRBV5-1,CASSSGQRYNYEQYF
TRBJ2-5,TRBV6-5,CASGGGPGETQYF
TRBJ1-4,TRBV2,CASSEGGSGRKLFF
TRBJ2-5,TRBV15,CATSRVGGGPRETQYF
TRBJ2-1,TRBV28,CASYENRPGGFNEQFF
TRBJ2-7,TRBV18,CASSPGLGDEQYF